This passage covers 12 T cell receptor beta chains from one sample sequenced in a study of CD8 T cells in Susac syndrome. Reverse transcription used roughly 0.45 to 1 ug RNA and random hexamers. Each CDR3 protein is one row after TCRdb ran MiXCR on the immunoSEQ multiplex PCR reads. Here the sample spans 150,000 to 200,000 distinct CDR3 sequences, 90% to 95% being singletons. The sequenced material came from CD4+ T cells from PBMCs. These receptors came from a human donor in good health.

Note on this clonotype: At one of its ends the junction is not consistent with the germline gene, which may arise from a read error. J is TRBJ1-1 and V is TRBV3-1; 9 nucleotides match TRBD1. Germline V gene sequence: CDR1 LGHDT, CDR2 YNNKEL (reference sequence). The CDR3 contains 11 residues. CDR3 sequence (DNA): TGTGCCAGCCGACGGACAGGGGAAGTTTTCTTT. Translation: CASRRTGEVFF.

The rearrangement joins TRBV9 to TRBJ1-6; D not certain. V was trimmed by 0 bases and J by 0 bases, leaving 7 bases between them. Germline V gene sequence: CDR1 SGDLS, CDR2 YYNGEE. This CDR3 has 16 amino acids. CDR3 sequence (DNA): TGTGCCAGCAGCGTAGATGTGAGCTCCTATAATTCACCCCTCCACTTT. Protein product: CASSVDVSSYNSPLHF.

Here the CDR3 reads CASSPYREGTEAFF. CDR3 nucleotides: TGTGCCAGCTCACCGTACAGGGAAGGGACTGAAGCTTTCTTT. The V gene is TRBV18, the J gene TRBJ1-1, with D possibly TRBD1 on 6 matching bases. The CDR3 loop spans 14 amino acids. V was trimmed by 3 bases and J by 5 bases, leaving 13 bases between them. The V gene's germline CDR1 is KGHSH and CDR2 LQKENI. Full variable domain (outside the CDR3, taken from reference TRBV18 and TRBJ1-1): NAGVMQNPRHLVRRRGQEARLRCSPMKGHSHVYWYRQLPEEGLKFMVYLQKENIIDESGMPKERFSAEFPKEGPSILRIQQVVRGDSAAYFCASSPYREGTEAFFGQGTRLTVV.

Only one count was recorded for this clonotype. J is TRBJ1-2 and V is TRBV7-8, with D maybe TRBD1 (6 bases). V lost 5 bases, J lost 4 bases, and 17 bases lay in between. The CDR3 is 15 amino acids. In germline, CDR1 is SGHVS, CDR2 FQNEAQ. The CDR3 DNA reads as TGTGCCAGCAGCCCCACGGAGGGGGGAGCCTATGGCTACACCTTC. The encoded protein is CASSPTEGGAYGYTF.

The rearrangement uses TRBV7-9 and TRBJ1-4; D unclear. The CDR3 sequence is 15 residues long. Trimming took 5 bases from V and 5 from J, leaving 15 bases between them. In germline, CDR1 is SEHNR, CDR2 FQNEAQ (reference sequence). The CDR3 spells CASSNRQTQNEKLFF. CDR3 nucleotide sequence: TGTGCCAGCAGCAATCGACAAACACAGAATGAAAAACTGTTTTTT.

The rearrangement uses TRBV11-2 and TRBJ2-7; 9 bases fit TRBD1. The CDR3 extends over 13 amino acids. J gave up 5 bases and V 5 bases, and 4 bases lay outside the gene matches. The germline V gene encodes CDR1 SGHAT and CDR2 FQNNGV. For the CDR3, the DNA is TGTGCCAGCAGCACCGGACAGGGGAACGAGCAGTACTTC. Translating it yields CASSTGQGNEQYF.

This rearrangement joins TRBV5-1 to TRBJ1-5, with D possibly matching TRBD1 (5 bases). The germline gives CDR1 SGHRS, CDR2 YFSETQ. Trimming shortened V by 4 bases and J by 6 bases, and 14 bases separated the two germline ends. The CDR3 loop spans 14 amino acids. The CDR3 nucleotides read TGCGCCAGCAGCCCCGGACAAATGGGTCAGCCCCAGCATTTT. Its translation: CASSPGQMGQPQHF.

This clonotype showed up just once. At one end the junction does not follow the germline gene, possibly because of a read error. The chain joins TRBV6-5 to TRBJ1-5; TRBD1 is a possible D gene (6 bases). The length of the CDR3 is 15 residues. The V gene's germline CDR1 is MNHEY and CDR2 SVGAGI. The CDR3 coding sequence is TGTGCCAGCAGCGAACAGGGATATAGCAATCACCCCCAGCATTTT. Its translation is CASSEQGYSNHPQHF.

This rearrangement joins TRBV5-1 to TRBJ2-3; no clear D gene. V was clipped by 4 bases and J by 1 base, with 10 bases between them. The germline CDR1 and CDR2 sequences are SGHRS and YFSETQ. The CDR3 contains 14 residues. CDR3 sequence: CASSTAVGTDTQYF. CDR3 DNA sequence: TGCGCCAGCAGCACCGCGGTGGGCACAGATACGCAGTATTTT.

This clonotype appeared once. This chain uses TRBV5-1 with TRBJ2-3; D is unresolved. Trimming took 4 bases from V and 3 from J, leaving 15 bases between them. The CDR3 contains 15 residues. Germline CDR1 and CDR2: SGHRS and YFSETQ. The CDR3 bases are TGCGCCAGCAGCGCCGGACGACCCGGGACAGATACGCAGTATTTT. This gives the protein CASSAGRPGTDTQYF.

The chain employs TRBV2 and TRBJ1-4, with 9 bases that match TRBD1. This CDR3 comprises 16 residues. CDR1 SNHLY and CDR2 FYNNEI come from the germline V gene. J gave up 5 bases and V 6 bases, and 10 bases lay outside the gene matches. CDR3 loop: CASRPRRTGENEKLFF. CDR3 coding DNA: TGTGCCAGCAGGCCGAGACGGACAGGGGAAAATGAAAAACTGTTTTTT.

CDR3 nucleotide sequence: TGCGCCAGCAGCTTAACCGCAGGGGCTGGGGCCAACGTCCTGACTTTC. It is translated as CASSLTAGAGANVLTF. V and J are TRBV5-1 and TRBJ2-6; TRBD1 might be the D (6 bases). Germline loops: CDR1 SGHRS, CDR2 YFSETQ. V was clipped by 2 bases and J by 2 bases, with 11 bases between them. The CDR3 is made up of 16 amino acids.